This T cell receptor (beta chain) was identified during a study of CD8 T cells in Susac syndrome. Regarding the study as a whole: The study's TCR sequencing and HLA analysis drew on a certain number of individuals. That number was acknowledged as relatively small.

An amount of RNA that ranged from roughly 0.45 to 1 ug was reverse transcribed with random hexamers. It was immunoSEQ multiplex PCR that amplified TCR beta CDR3 across 54 Vbeta and 13 Jbeta. In TCRdb, the immunoSEQ multiplex PCR reads were re-called with MiXCR into one record per CDR3 protein. The table has roughly 200,000 distinct CDR3 sequences, 85% to 95% seen once. CDR3 length: 13 residues. Germline CDR1 reads SGHVS; CDR2 reads FQNEAQ. V dropped 1 base and J dropped 5 bases, with 8 bases sitting between them. In this sample, this clonotype turned up once. Its specificity is unknown. The multiple sclerosis control group consisted of treatment-naive patients whose relapsing-remitting disease, which was either stable or active, fulfilled revised McDonald criteria. TEMRA cells were FACS-enriched, while CD8+ and CD4+ T cells were negatively isolated.

The gene calls are TRBV7-8 and TRBJ1-2; D gene unclear. The receptor was isolated from a human donor with multiple sclerosis. Material for sequencing was CD4+ T cells from PBMCs. CDR3 sequence: CASSLEAGYGYTF. The CDR3 bases are TGTGCCAGCAGCTTAGAGGCGGGGTATGGCTACACCTTC.